The 3 T cell receptor beta chains presented below share a single source sample, sequenced in a study of blood T cell repertoires in COVID-19. Profiled with immunoSEQ multiplex PCR; TCRdb holds only in-frame clones, not every one. The sample consists of some 130,000 clones, over 75% of them appearing once. The sequenced sample was peripheral blood. These receptors all come from a man in his 70s with active COVID-19.

The chain is built from TRBV6-4 and TRBJ2-7, with TRBD2 matching over 8 bases. This CDR3 comprises 13 residues. The V gene's germline CDR1 is MRHNA and CDR2 SNTAGT. J gave up 5 bases and V 6 bases, and 6 bases lay outside the gene matches. DNA for the CDR3: TGTGCCAGCAGCGCGGGACTAGGGAACGAGCAGTACTTC. Its protein is CASSAGLGNEQYF.

The chain recombines TRBV28 with TRBJ1-2; a possible D gene is TRBD1 (6 bases). Trimming shortened V by 3 bases and J by 8 bases, and 16 bases separated the two germline ends. The CDR3 extends over 14 amino acids. The germline CDR1 and CDR2 sequences are MDHEN and SYDVKM. The CDR3 region has the DNA TGTGCCAGCAGTTTTTACGACAGGCTCTACGGCTACACCTTC. It yields the protein CASSFYDRLYGYTF.

The V and J genes are TRBV24-1 and TRBJ2-1; D may be TRBD2 (5 bases). Trimming removed 0 bases at V and 8 bases at J, with 10 bases between. Germline V CDR1 and CDR2: KGHDR, SFDVKD. CDR3 length: 14 amino acids. The CDR3 loop reads CATSDLRTGYEQFF. CDR3 sequence (DNA): TGTGCCACCAGTGATTTGAGGACGGGATATGAGCAGTTCTTC.